The 12 T cell receptor beta chains in this list originate from one sample, sequenced in a study of OX40 agonist ivuxolimab in advanced cancers. Sequenced by immunoSEQ multiplex PCR; TCRdb stores in-frame clones only, minus some. Here the sample spans around 62,000 clones, about 77% being singletons. Here the sequenced sample was CD4+ or CD8+ T cells sorted from blood, taken in a trial of the OX40 agonist ivuxolimab. These receptors all come from an adult with an advanced solid tumor such as melanoma, head and neck, liver or kidney cancer.

The CDR3: CSVEVGYGYTF. CDR3 in DNA: TGCAGCGTTGAAGTGGGCTATGGCTACACCTTC. This chain links TRBV29-1 with TRBJ1-2; no definite D call. CDR1 and CDR2 (germline): SQVTM, ANQGSEA. The CDR3 extends over 11 amino acids. Trimming stripped 1 base from V and 4 bases from J, with 4 bases between. The full variable domain, in which reference TRBV29-1 and TRBJ1-2 provide the parts outside the CDR3, is SAVISQKPSRDICQRGTSLTIQCQVDSQVTMMFWYRQQPGQSLTLIATANQGSEATYESGFVIDKFPISRPNLTFSTLTVSNMSPEDSSIYLCSVEVGYGYTFGSGTRLTVV.

V gene TRBV27 combines with J gene TRBJ2-5; no clear D. Germline values: CDR1 MNHEY, CDR2 SMNVEV (reference sequence). CDR3 size: 15 residues. V shed 2 bases and J shed 4 bases, with 14 bases lying between them. DNA for the CDR3: TGTGCCAGCAGTTTAAATACGGTGTATGGAGAGACCCAGTACTTC. It codes for CASSLNTVYGETQYF.

This sequence joins TRBV18 and TRBJ2-3, with a tentative D call TRBD1 (6 bases). The CDR3 extends over 16 amino acids. CDR1 is KGHSH and CDR2 is LQKENI in the germline V gene. The V end was cut by 2 bases, the J end by 5 bases, with 17 bases between. The CDR3 is CASSPNTGWSGDTQYF. The CDR3 DNA reads as TGTGCCAGCTCACCAAACACAGGGTGGAGTGGAGATACGCAGTATTTT.

The V gene is TRBV6-1, the J gene TRBJ2-1, with 8 positions matching TRBD2. Germline loops: CDR1 MNHNS, CDR2 SASEGT. This CDR3 contains 17 residues. Germline trimming cut 1 base from V and 5 bases from J; bases unmatched to any gene: 10. The CDR3 sequence: CASSEGPPGGLDNEQFF. In DNA form, the CDR3 reads TGTGCCAGCAGTGAAGGGCCGCCGGGGGGGCTCGACAATGAGCAGTTCTTC.

The genes are TRBV19 and TRBJ1-1; possible D gene TRBD1, 6 bases. Germline V gives CDR1 LNHDA, CDR2 SQIVND (reference sequence). Trimming took 5 bases from V and 0 from J, leaving 22 bases between them. CDR3 length: 18 residues. The CDR3 nucleotides are TGTGCCAGTAGTTCCTCAGCGACAGGAGGGGGGATGAACACTGAAGCTTTCTTT. Translated, it gives CASSSSATGGGMNTEAFF.

The CDR3: CASSPISREGLETQYF. The CDR3 DNA reads TGTGCCAGCAGCCCCATCTCGCGGGAGGGCCTCGAGACCCAGTACTTC. V usage is TRBV14 and J usage is TRBJ2-5; TRBD2 agrees at 9 bases. The V gene's germline CDR1 is SGHDN and CDR2 FVKESK. The V gene end was trimmed by 4 bases and the J gene end by 5 bases; junction bases not matched to a gene: 11. The CDR3 totals 16 residues.

The chain joins TRBV9 to TRBJ2-2; 7 nucleotides align to TRBD1. This CDR3 has 17 amino acids. The V and J ends lost 0 bases and 3 bases, in that order; junction bases with no gene match: 8. Germline V gives CDR1 SGDLS, CDR2 YYNGEE. CDR3 protein: CASSVATGATYTGELFF. CDR3 nucleotide sequence: TGTGCCAGCAGCGTAGCCACAGGGGCCACTTACACCGGGGAGCTGTTTTTT. The full variable domain, rest sourced from reference TRBV9 and TRBJ2-2, is DSGVTQTPKHLITATGQRVTLRCSPRSGDLSVYWYQQSLDQGLQFLIQYYNGEERAKGNILERFSAQQFPDLHSELNLSSLELGDSALYFCASSVATGATYTGELFFGEGSRLTVL.

The rearrangement joins TRBV30 to TRBJ1-5, with TRBD1 matching over 9 bases. The CDR3 extends over 15 amino acids. The V segment lost 3 bases and the J segment 5 bases; nucleotides outside the gene matches: 8. Germline lookup yields CDR1 GTSNPN and CDR2 SVGIG (reference sequence). DNA of the CDR3: TGTGCCTGGAGCCGGGGACAGGGTGTAGATCAGCCCCAGCATTTT. It is translated as CAWSRGQGVDQPQHF.

The table lists this clone with many counts. The chain couples TRBV14 to TRBJ1-2; D call uncertain. CDR3 length: 13 amino acids. Trimming shortened V by 4 bases and J by 6 bases, and 12 bases separated the two germline ends. In germline, CDR1 is SGHDN, CDR2 FVKESK. CDR3 coding DNA: TGTGCCAGCAGCCCCCTGGACCGGGATGGCTACACCTTC. Translating gives CASSPLDRDGYTF.

The V and J genes are TRBV4-1 and TRBJ1-5, with 9 bases lining up with TRBD1. The J segment lost 2 bases and the V segment lost 0 bases, leaving 5 bases of the junction unmatched. Germline-derived CDR1 and CDR2 are MGHRA and YSYEKL. The CDR3 has 17 amino acids. The chain's CDR3 is CASSQDDRGSGNQPQHF. In DNA form, the CDR3 reads TGCGCCAGCAGCCAAGACGACAGGGGGTCTGGCAATCAGCCCCAGCATTTT.

The chain employs TRBV7-9 and TRBJ2-1, with TRBD1 as a possible D gene (5 bases). Germline V gene lookup returns CDR1 SEHNR and CDR2 FQNEAQ (reference sequence). This CDR3 is 15 amino acids long. The germline V and J ends were trimmed by 2 bases and 0 bases, with 8 bases remaining between them. The CDR3, as DNA: TGTGCCAGCAGCTTAAGAGACAGCTCCTACAATGAGCAGTTCTTC. Its protein product is CASSLRDSSYNEQFF.

This clone occurred once. The chain is built from TRBV11-2 and TRBJ2-7; D is unclear. V was shortened by 3 bases and J by 6 bases, with 12 bases between the two germline ends. The CDR3 has 13 residues. The germline gives CDR1 SGHAT, CDR2 FQNNGV. Here the CDR3 DNA reads TGTGCCAGCAGCTTCAGCAGCCTTCGCGAGCAGTACTTC. Residues: CASSFSSLREQYF.